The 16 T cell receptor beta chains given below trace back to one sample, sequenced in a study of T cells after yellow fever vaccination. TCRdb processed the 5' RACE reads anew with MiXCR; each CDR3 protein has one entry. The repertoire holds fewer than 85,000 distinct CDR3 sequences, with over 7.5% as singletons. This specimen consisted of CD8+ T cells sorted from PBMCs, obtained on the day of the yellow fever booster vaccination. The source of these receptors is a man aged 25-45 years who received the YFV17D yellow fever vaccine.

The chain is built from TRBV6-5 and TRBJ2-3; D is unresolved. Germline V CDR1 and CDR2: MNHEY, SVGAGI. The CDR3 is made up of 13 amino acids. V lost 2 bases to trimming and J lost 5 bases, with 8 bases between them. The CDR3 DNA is TGTGCCAGCAGTTACACAGAAGGAGATACGCAGTATTTT. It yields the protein CASSYTEGDTQYF.

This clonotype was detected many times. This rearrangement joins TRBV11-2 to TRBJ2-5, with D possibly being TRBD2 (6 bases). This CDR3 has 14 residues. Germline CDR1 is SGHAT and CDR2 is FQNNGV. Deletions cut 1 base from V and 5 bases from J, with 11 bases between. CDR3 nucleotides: TGTGCCAGCAGCTTAGTGGAGGGCCGGGAGACCCAGTACTTC. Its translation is CASSLVEGRETQYF. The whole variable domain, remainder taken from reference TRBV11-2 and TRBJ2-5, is EAGVAQSPRYKIIEKRQSVAFWCNPISGHATLYWYQQILGQGPKLLIQFQNNGVVDDSQLPKDRFSAERLKGVDSTLKIQPAKLEDSAVYLCASSLVEGRETQYFGPGTRLLVL.

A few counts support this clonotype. The CDR3, as DNA: TGTGCCAGCAGCTTAGGCCACGCAGGGACCAAAAACATTCAGTACTTC. Translating gives CASSLGHAGTKNIQYF. This chain joins TRBV11-2 and TRBJ2-4, with D perhaps TRBD1 (5 bases). Trimming stripped 1 base from V and 2 bases from J, with 12 bases between. Germline V CDR1 and CDR2: SGHAT, FQNNGV. This CDR3 is 16 amino acids long.

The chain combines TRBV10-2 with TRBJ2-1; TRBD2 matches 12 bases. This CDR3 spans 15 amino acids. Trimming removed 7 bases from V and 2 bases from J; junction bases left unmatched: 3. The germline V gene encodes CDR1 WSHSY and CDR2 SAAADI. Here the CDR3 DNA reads TGCGCCAGCACTAGCGGGAGGGCCACCTACAATGAGCAGTTCTTC. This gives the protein CASTSGRATYNEQFF.

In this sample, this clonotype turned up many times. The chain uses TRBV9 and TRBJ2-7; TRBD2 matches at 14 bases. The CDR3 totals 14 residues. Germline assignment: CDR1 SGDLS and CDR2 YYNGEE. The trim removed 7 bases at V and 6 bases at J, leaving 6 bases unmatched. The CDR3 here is CASGGTSGSLEQYF. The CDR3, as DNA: TGTGCCAGCGGGGGGACTAGCGGGAGCCTCGAGCAGTACTTC.

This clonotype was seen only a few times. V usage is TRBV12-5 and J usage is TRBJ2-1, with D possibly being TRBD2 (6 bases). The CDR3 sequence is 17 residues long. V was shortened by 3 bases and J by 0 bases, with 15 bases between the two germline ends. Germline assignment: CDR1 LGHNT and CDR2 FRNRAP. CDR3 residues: CASGFLPGVSSYNEQFF. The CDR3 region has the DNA TGTGCTAGTGGTTTCCTCCCGGGGGTTAGCTCCTACAATGAGCAGTTCTTC.

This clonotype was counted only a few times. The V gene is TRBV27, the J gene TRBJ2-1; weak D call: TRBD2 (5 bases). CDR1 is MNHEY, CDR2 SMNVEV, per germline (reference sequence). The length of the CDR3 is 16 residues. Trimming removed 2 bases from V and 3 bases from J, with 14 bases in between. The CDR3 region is CASSLSPGNLYNEQFF. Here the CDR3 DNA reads TGTGCCAGCAGTTTAAGTCCCGGGAACCTCTACAATGAGCAGTTCTTC.

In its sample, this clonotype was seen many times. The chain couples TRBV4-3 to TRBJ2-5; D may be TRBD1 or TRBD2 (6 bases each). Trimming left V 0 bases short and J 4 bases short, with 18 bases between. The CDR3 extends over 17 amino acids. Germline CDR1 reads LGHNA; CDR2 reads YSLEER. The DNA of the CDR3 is TGCGCCAGCAGCCAAGACGGGCCAGGGGAGGCCGGAGAGACCCAGTACTTC. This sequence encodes CASSQDGPGEAGETQYF.

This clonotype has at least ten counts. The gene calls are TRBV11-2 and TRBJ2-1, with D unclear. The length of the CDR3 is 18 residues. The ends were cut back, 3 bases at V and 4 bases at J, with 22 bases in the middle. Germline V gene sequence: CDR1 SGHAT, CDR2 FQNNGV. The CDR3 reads CASSFVRPPLTPYNEQFF. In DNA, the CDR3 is TGTGCCAGCAGCTTTGTGAGGCCGCCGTTAACCCCTTACAATGAGCAGTTCTTC.

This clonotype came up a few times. This chain's CDR3 is CASSFTTGPDTQYF. The CDR3 coding sequence is TGTGCCAGCAGCTTTACGACAGGGCCAGATACGCAGTATTTT. The chain links TRBV7-2 to TRBJ2-3; 7 positions agree with TRBD1. The CDR3 extends over 14 amino acids. From germline, CDR1 is SGHTA and CDR2 FQGNSA. The junction had 4 bases not matched to a gene; V was cut back by 3 bases and J by 4 bases.

CDR3 loop: CASSQMGLAGGETQYF. CDR3 DNA: TGTGCCAGCAGTCAAATGGGACTAGCGGGAGGCGAGACCCAGTACTTC. This chain joins TRBV25-1 and TRBJ2-5; 15 bases are a match to TRBD2. V lost 5 bases, J lost 5 bases, and 6 bases stayed unmatched. The CDR3 extends over 16 amino acids. Germline V gene data show CDR1 as MGHDK and CDR2 as SYGVNS.

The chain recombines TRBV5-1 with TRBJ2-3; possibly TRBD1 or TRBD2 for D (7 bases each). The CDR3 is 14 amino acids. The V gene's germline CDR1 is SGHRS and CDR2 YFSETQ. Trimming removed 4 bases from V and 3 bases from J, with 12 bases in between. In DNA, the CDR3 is TGCGCCAGCAGCCACAGGGGAGGGACAGATACGCAGTATTTT. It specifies CASSHRGGTDTQYF.

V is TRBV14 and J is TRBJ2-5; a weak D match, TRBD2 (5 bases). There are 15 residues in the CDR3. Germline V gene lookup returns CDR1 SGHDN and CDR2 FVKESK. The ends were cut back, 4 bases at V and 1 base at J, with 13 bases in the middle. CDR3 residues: CASSPGLLCQETQYF. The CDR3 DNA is TGTGCCAGCAGCCCTGGACTTCTCTGCCAAGAGACCCAGTACTTC. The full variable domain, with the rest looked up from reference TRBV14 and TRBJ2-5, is EAGVTQFPSHSVIEKGQTVTLRCDPISGHDNLYWYRRVMGKEIKFLLHFVKESKQDESGMPNNRFLAERTGGTYSTLKVQPAELEDSGVYFCASSPGLLCQETQYFGPGTRLLVL.

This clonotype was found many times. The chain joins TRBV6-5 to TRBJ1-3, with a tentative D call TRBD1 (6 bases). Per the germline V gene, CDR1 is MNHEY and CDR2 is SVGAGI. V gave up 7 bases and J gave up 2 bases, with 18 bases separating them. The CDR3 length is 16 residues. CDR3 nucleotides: TGTGCCAGCAAACGCAGGGGTCTCGGAGCTGGAAACACCATATATTTT. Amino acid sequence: CASKRRGLGAGNTIYF.

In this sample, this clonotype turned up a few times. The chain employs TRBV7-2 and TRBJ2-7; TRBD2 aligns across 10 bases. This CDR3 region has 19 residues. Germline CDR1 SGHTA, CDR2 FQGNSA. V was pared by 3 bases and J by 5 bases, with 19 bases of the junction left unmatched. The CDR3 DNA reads TGTGCCAGCAGCTTCGCGTCCCCAGGGAGCGGGAGGGCCGTGAACGAGCAGTACTTC. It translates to CASSFASPGSGRAVNEQYF.

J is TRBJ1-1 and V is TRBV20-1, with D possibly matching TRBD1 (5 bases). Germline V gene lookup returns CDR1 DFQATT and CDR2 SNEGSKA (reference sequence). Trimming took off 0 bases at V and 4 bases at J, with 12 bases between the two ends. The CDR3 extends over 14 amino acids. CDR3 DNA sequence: TGCAGTGCTAGAGAGTCTTGGGGGGGCACTGAAGCTTTCTTT. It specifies CSARESWGGTEAFF.